This T cell receptor beta chain was observed in a study of cytomegalovirus exposure and HLA in healthy donors. As concerns this clone: Its antigen remains unidentified.

CDR1 and CDR2 from the germline V gene are SGDLS and YYNGEE. The length of the CDR3 is 14 residues. J lost 1 base, V lost 4 bases, and 4 bases had no gene match. Though nominally healthy at sampling, donors likely had unrecorded immune exposures. Researchers ran the PCR with 60 Vbeta and 13 Jbeta primers. The assay was immunoSEQ multiplex PCR, and TCRdb's table has in-frame clones only and misses some. In the table there are about 120,000 clones, more than 80% of which are singletons. Findings of the study overall: The study designated fewer than 200 TCR beta chains cytomegalovirus-associated. CMV serostatus was the only recorded immune exposure for donors.

The receptor's source is a man aged 40-49 years in good health and CMV-seronegative. Sequencing input: PBMCs. This chain links TRBV9 with TRBJ1-1; 7 bases are a match to TRBD1. The CDR3 DNA reads TGTGCCAGCAGCCCGTGGACAGGGAACACTGAAGCTTTCTTT. Its translation is CASSPWTGNTEAFF.